This is a list of T cell receptor beta chains from one sample in a study of OX40 agonist ivuxolimab in advanced cancers. Sequenced by immunoSEQ multiplex PCR; TCRdb stores in-frame clones only, minus some. The sample records 65,000 to 70,000 clones, roughly four fifths being singletons. The source was CD4+ or CD8+ T cells sorted from blood, collected in a trial of the OX40 agonist ivuxolimab. The receptors were sampled from an adult with an advanced solid tumor such as melanoma, head and neck, liver or kidney cancer. Each CDR3 is given with its conserved first and last residue. The D gene is left open where the match is weak. For some rows the clone size is stated as once, few or many, or as a class when expanded; others skip it.

>TRBJ1-5|TRBD1|few|TRBV7-9
TGTGCCAGCAGTTCCGGGACAGGGGGTAATCAGCCCCAGCATTTT
CASSSGTGGNQPQHF
>TRBJ1-2|TRBD1|NA|TRBV5-5
TGTGCCAGCAGCTTTGGAGGGGGCAACAACTATGGCTACACCTTC
CASSFGGGNNYGYTF
>TRBJ1-2|TRBD1|NA|TRBV30
TGTGCCTGGACCGCGACAGGGAACTATGGCTACACCTTC
CAWTATGNYGYTF
>TRBJ1-6|NA|NA|TRBV2
TGTGCCAGCAGTGAAGCGGCTGGGTCACCCCTCCACTTT
CASSEAAGSPLHF
>TRBJ2-3|NA|NA|TRBV5-4
TGTGCCAGCCGCATACCAGGGACCCCCACAGATACGCAGTATTTT
CASRIPGTPTDTQYF
>TRBJ2-7|NA|few|TRBV2
TGTGCCAGCAGTGTCCTCTACGAGCAGTACTTC
CASSVLYEQYF
>TRBJ1-2|TRBD1|NA|TRBV16
TGTGCCAGCAGCCCCGACAGGGGACTCTATGGCTACACCTTC
CASSPDRGLYGYTF
>TRBJ2-1|NA|NA|TRBV10-3
TGTGCCATCAAGATGGGAGTATCCTACAATGAGCAGTTCTTC
CAIKMGVSYNEQFF
>TRBJ1-1|NA|NA|TRBV5-6
TGTGCCAGCAGCTTAACGGGGAACACTGAAGCTTTCTTT
CASSLTGNTEAFF
>TRBJ2-1|TRBD1|NA|TRBV7-8
TGTGCCAGCAGCACGACAGGGGTGAGGTACAATGAGCAGTTCTTC
CASSTTGVRYNEQFF
>TRBJ1-6|NA|NA|TRBV5-1
TGCGCCAGCAGCTTGGTAACAGGGCGTACCAGAAATTCACCCCTCCACTTT
CASSLVTGRTRNSPLHF
>TRBJ2-4|NA|NA|TRBV2
TGTGCCAGCAGGCGGAGTCTAGGCCTAGCCAAAAACATTCAGTACTTC
CASRRSLGLAKNIQYF
>TRBJ2-3|NA|NA|TRBV7-7
TGTGCCAGCCGGGGGAAGGATACGCAGTATTTT
CASRGKDTQYF
>TRBJ2-7|TRBD2|few|TRBV4-1
TGCGCCAGCAGCCAAACGGCTAGCGGCCCCAACGAGCAGTACTTC
CASSQTASGPNEQYF
>TRBJ1-5|NA|NA|TRBV15
TGTGCCACCAGCAGAGAGAGTGCCGGGATTAGCAATCAGCCCCAGCATTTT
CATSRESAGISNQPQHF
>TRBJ1-6|TRBD1|NA|TRBV6-6
TGTGCCACCCAGACAGGGAATAATTCACCCCTCCACTTT
CATQTGNNSPLHF
>TRBJ2-7|NA|NA|TRBV28
TGTGCCAGCAGTCCTCAACTTTTAGGGTTATCCTACGAGCAGTACTTC
CASSPQLLGLSYEQYF
>TRBJ1-2|NA|NA|TRBV7-9
TGTGCCAGCAGCCTGGGACACTACTATGGCTACACCTTC
CASSLGHYYGYTF
>TRBJ1-5|NA|few|TRBV7-9
TGTGCCAGCAGCAGGGACACAAATCAGCCCCAGCATTTT
CASSRDTNQPQHF
>TRBJ2-1|NA|NA|TRBV18
TGTGCCAGCTCACGAGGGATGAACCTCAAAGATGAGCAGTTCTTC
CASSRGMNLKDEQFF
>TRBJ1-4|NA|NA|TRBV29-1
TGCAGCGTTAGGGGAGTTGCAACTAATGAAAAACTGTTTTTT
CSVRGVATNEKLFF
>TRBJ1-1|NA|NA|TRBV7-2
TGTGCCAGCAGCTCCCAGGGTGTGATGAACACTGAAGCTTTCTTT
CASSSQGVMNTEAFF
>TRBJ2-7|TRBD2|NA|TRBV10-3
TGTGCCATCAGTGAGTCGGTCCCGGGAGGCGACGAGCAGTACTTC
CAISESVPGGDEQYF
>TRBJ2-1|NA|NA|TRBV25-1
TGTGCCAGCAGTACTCGAGCAGGGTGGGATGAGCAGTTCTTC
CASSTRAGWDEQFF
>TRBJ2-7|NA|NA|TRBV2
TGTGCCAGCCGCCCTACCGGCACCTACGAGCAGTACTTC
CASRPTGTYEQYF
>TRBJ1-1|TRBD1|NA|TRBV7-8
TGTGCCAGCAGCCCCAACAGGGGGGGGAATGGAAACACTGAAGCTTTCTTT
CASSPNRGGNGNTEAFF
>TRBJ1-3|TRBD1|NA|TRBV5-1
TGCGCCAGCAGCCCACAGGGACAGGGAACGGCTGGAAACACCATATATTTT
CASSPQGQGTAGNTIYF
>TRBJ1-2|NA|few|TRBV6-5
TGTGCCAGCTCCACTTCAGGGTACGGCTACACCTTC
CASSTSGYGYTF
>TRBJ2-3|TRBD1|NA|TRBV25-1
TGTGCCAGCAGTGAAGGGACAGGCCAACCGACAGATACGCAGTATTTT
CASSEGTGQPTDTQYF
>TRBJ2-5|TRBD2|NA|TRBV29-1
TGCAGCGTTGAGGGGGTTATAGCGGGAGGGCCTCGCGACCAAGAGACCCAGTACTTC
CSVEGVIAGGPRDQETQYF
>TRBJ2-5|TRBD2|NA|TRBV6-5
TGTGCCAGCAAAACTAGCGGGAGAGAGACCCAGTACTTC
CASKTSGRETQYF
>TRBJ2-3|NA|NA|TRBV6-5
TGTGCCAGCAGACTTGATACAGCTCGTCCAGATACGCAGTATTTT
CASRLDTARPDTQYF
>TRBJ1-3|NA|NA|TRBV28
TGTGCCAGCACCACCACCTCTGGAAACACCATATATTTT
CASTTTSGNTIYF
>TRBJ1-1|NA|NA|TRBV19
TGTGCCAGTAGTGTCCCCTCCATGGGGACTGAAGCTTTCTTT
CASSVPSMGTEAFF
>TRBJ1-1|NA|NA|TRBV5-1
TGCGCCAGCAGCTGGGGACAAAACACTGAAGCTTTCTTT
CASSWGQNTEAFF
>TRBJ1-5|NA|NA|TRBV6-1
TGTGCCAGCAGCGAAATAAGTAAAGTTGGGGATCAGCCCCAGCATTTT
CASSEISKVGDQPQHF
>TRBJ2-7|NA|NA|TRBV1
TGCACGCCGTACTCTGCGAGTCAGGCTAGCTCCTACGAGCAGTACTTC
CTPYSASQASSYEQYF
>TRBJ1-1|TRBD1|NA|TRBV14
TGTGCCAGCAGACCCCGGACAGGGGGGCCCTCTGAAGCTTTCTTT
CASRPRTGGPSEAFF
>TRBJ1-5|NA|NA|TRBV28
TGTGCCAGCAGTTCTCTTCGCGGACAGTTATCGCCCCAGCATTTT
CASSSLRGQLSPQHF
>TRBJ2-3|NA|NA|TRBV5-4
TGTGCCAGTAGCTCAGGGCAGGGTCGCACAGATACGCAGTATTTT
CASSSGQGRTDTQYF
>TRBJ1-5|NA|few|TRBV28
TGTGCCAGCAGCCTGCAGCGGGGGAGCAATCAGCCCCAGCATTTT
CASSLQRGSNQPQHF
>TRBJ2-3|TRBD2|NA|TRBV19
TGTGCCAGTCGACTAGCGGGGGGCAGCACAGATACGCAGTATTTT
CASRLAGGSTDTQYF
>TRBJ2-7|TRBD1|NA|TRBV7-6
TGTGCCAGCAGCTCACAGGGGTACGAGCAGTACTTC
CASSSQGYEQYF
>TRBJ1-1|NA|NA|TRBV5-1
TGCGCCAGCAGGGTGGAGGGGGATTCTCGAACTGAAGCTTTCTTT
CASRVEGDSRTEAFF
>TRBJ1-4|TRBD1|NA|TRBV19
TGTGCCAGTAGTATAGGCGGGACAGGGGTCGAAAAACTGTTTTTT
CASSIGGTGVEKLFF
>TRBJ1-5|NA|NA|TRBV5-5
TGTGCCAGCAGCAAGGACAGTAATCAGCCCCAGCATTTT
CASSKDSNQPQHF
>TRBJ2-1|NA|NA|TRBV2
TGTGCCAGCAGTGCAGGTAGCCTGAAAAACAATGAGCAGTTCTTC
CASSAGSLKNNEQFF
>TRBJ2-1|NA|NA|TRBV28
TGTGCCAGCAGTTTGAGAAGGGAGCAGTTCTTC
CASSLRREQFF
>TRBJ2-7|NA|NA|TRBV5-4
TGTGCCAGCAGCTTGCTAGAGGGAGGACGCGACGAGCAGTACTTC
CASSLLEGGRDEQYF
>TRBJ2-3|NA|NA|TRBV6-5
TGTGCCAGCAGCGGGGGTAGAAGAACAGATACGCAGTATTTT
CASSGGRRTDTQYF